The 27 T cell receptor beta chains presented below share a single source sample, sequenced in a study of cytomegalovirus exposure and HLA in healthy donors. It was with 60 Vbeta and 13 Jbeta primers that the PCR ran. Produced via immunoSEQ multiplex PCR; TCRdb's table is partial and in-frame only. This table has about 190,000 clones, more than 75% appearing once. Sequenced input: PBMCs. The receptors were gathered from a woman aged 18-29 years in good health and CMV-seronegative.

This clone was detected a few times. The V and J genes are TRBV27 and TRBJ1-2; D is uncertain. Germline CDR1 and CDR2: MNHEY and SMNVEV (reference sequence). The CDR3 covers 16 residues. Trimming shortened V by 2 bases and J by 0 bases, and 13 bases separated the two germline ends. This CDR3 reads CASSLSGQAANYGYTF. CDR3 DNA: TGTGCCAGCAGTTTAAGTGGGCAGGCAGCTAACTATGGCTACACCTTC.

The gene calls are TRBV2 and TRBJ1-5, with D hard to call. Germline V CDR1 and CDR2: SNHLY, FYNNEI. V lost 6 bases and J 1 base, leaving 10 bases between the germline ends. CDR3 size: 14 residues. The CDR3 spells CASSDRESNQPQHF. The CDR3 DNA reads TGTGCCAGCAGCGACCGGGAGAGCAATCAGCCCCAGCATTTT.

The rearrangement links TRBV5-1 to TRBJ2-7; 8 positions agree with TRBD1. The CDR3 totals 15 residues. Germline V gene lookup returns CDR1 SGHRS and CDR2 YFSETQ. Trimming removed 5 bases from V and 3 bases from J; junction bases left unmatched: 10. The CDR3 DNA reads as TGCGCCAGCAGTTCTACAGGGGGTAGGAACTACGAGCAGTACTTC. It encodes CASSSTGGRNYEQYF.

The chain links TRBV7-9 to TRBJ1-5; no firm D call. V lost 3 bases and J 7 bases, leaving 13 bases between the germline ends. The CDR3 runs 14 residues. Per the germline V gene, CDR1 is SEHNR and CDR2 is FQNEAQ (reference sequence). This CDR3 is CASSFSHPGQPQHF. Here the CDR3 DNA reads TGTGCCAGCAGCTTTTCACACCCAGGACAGCCCCAGCATTTT.

This chain uses TRBV28 with TRBJ2-3, with a weak D call TRBD2 (5 bases). The V end lost 4 bases, the J end lost 2 bases, and 13 bases lay between the germline ends. Per the germline V gene, CDR1 is MDHEN and CDR2 is SYDVKM. This CDR3 is 15 amino acids long. The CDR3 is CASSSLRGYTDTQYF. The CDR3 DNA sequence: TGTGCCAGCAGTTCGCTTCGGGGATACACAGATACGCAGTATTTT.

The CDR3 spells CASSIGGGNNQPQHF. The CDR3 DNA is TGTGCCAGTAGTATAGGGGGGGGCAACAATCAGCCCCAGCATTTT. The chain couples TRBV19 to TRBJ1-5; the D gene is possibly TRBD1 (6 bases). Germline-derived CDR1 and CDR2 are LNHDA and SQIVND (reference sequence). V lost 1 base to trimming and J lost 3 bases, with 10 bases between them. The CDR3 extends over 15 amino acids.

V gene TRBV2 combines with J gene TRBJ1-3; TRBD1 matches at 7 bases. The CDR3 spans 14 residues. Trimming removed 6 bases from V and 0 bases from J; junction bases left unmatched: 2. The germline V gene has CDR1 SNHLY and CDR2 FYNNEI. The CDR3 DNA is TGTGCCAGCAGCCGGGACAGCTCTGGAAACACCATATATTTT. This gives the protein CASSRDSSGNTIYF.

The gene calls are TRBV28 and TRBJ1-5; the D gene is possibly TRBD1 (6 bases). Trimming took off 6 bases at V and 4 bases at J, with 13 bases between the two ends. The V gene's germline CDR1 is MDHEN and CDR2 SYDVKM. The CDR3 contains 14 residues. CDR3 nucleotide sequence: TGTGCCAGCAGCCCCGTCAGGGGTAATCAGCCCCAGCATTTT. Translating gives CASSPVRGNQPQHF. The full variable domain, completed using reference TRBV28 and TRBJ1-5, is DVKVTQSSRYLVKRTGEKVFLECVQDMDHENMFWYRQDPGLGLRLIYFSYDVKMKEKGDIPEGYSVSREKKERFSLILESASTNQTSMYLCASSPVRGNQPQHFGDGTRLSIL.

V and J are TRBV9 and TRBJ2-5; the match to TRBD2 covers 11 bases. This CDR3 spans 17 amino acids. V dropped 3 bases and J dropped 4; count of bases not matched to a gene: 11. Germline values: CDR1 SGDLS, CDR2 YYNGEE. CDR3 DNA sequence: TGTGCCAGCAGCGATGGAGTATTAGCGGGAGGGCCAGAGACCCAGTACTTC. Translated, it gives CASSDGVLAGGPETQYF.

The chain recombines TRBV6-5 with TRBJ1-1; unclear D gene. Trimming stripped 4 bases from V and 5 bases from J, with 17 bases between. This CDR3 spans 15 amino acids. The germline V gene encodes CDR1 MNHEY and CDR2 SVGAGI. CDR3 nucleotides: TGTGCCAGCAGTTTCCGTGGGCTCTCGCAGACTGAAGCTTTCTTT. Translating gives CASSFRGLSQTEAFF.

This chain connects TRBV29-1 to TRBJ2-2; 11 nucleotides line up with TRBD1. The length of the CDR3 is 15 residues. Looked up from germline, CDR1 is SQVTM and CDR2 is ANQGSEA. With V trimmed by 6 bases and J by 4 bases, 7 bases remained unmatched. The DNA for the CDR3 is TGCAGCGTCCTAGGACAGGGGGCGGGCACCGGGGAGCTGTTTTTT. It codes for CSVLGQGAGTGELFF.

The rearrangement uses TRBV4-2 and TRBJ1-1, with a weak D call TRBD1 (5 bases). The CDR3 sequence is 15 residues long. Looked up from germline, CDR1 is LGHNA and CDR2 is YNFKEQ. Between the trimmed V and J ends, which lost 0 bases and 6 bases, there was a span of 14 bases. DNA for the CDR3: TGTGCCAGCAGCCAAGAGCGCAGGGCGACGTCTGAAGCTTTCTTT. As protein: CASSQERRATSEAFF.

This sequence joins TRBV21-1 and TRBJ1-1; the DNA was not used to check the table's D call, TRBD1. TRBV21-1 is reported as a pseudogene. The CDR3 consists of 16 residues. DNA for the CDR3: TGTGCCAGCAGCACAACCATGGGACAGGTAAACACTGAAGCTTTCTTT. As protein: CASSTTMGQVNTEAFF.

V usage is TRBV7-3 and J usage is TRBJ2-7; 16 bases line up with TRBD2. The CDR3 is 17 amino acids. V shed 5 bases, J shed 2 bases, and the junction held 6 bases outside the gene matches. Germline CDR1 and CDR2: SGHTA and FQGTGA. CDR3 sequence: CASSPGLAGGPPYEQYF. CDR3 nucleotide sequence: TGTGCCAGCAGCCCGGGACTAGCGGGAGGGCCACCCTACGAGCAGTACTTC. Filled out from reference TRBV7-3 and TRBJ2-7, the complete variable domain reads GAGVSQTPSNKVTEKGKYVELRCDPISGHTALYWYRQSLGQGPEFLIYFQGTGAADDSGLPNDRFFAVRPEGSVSTLKIQRTERGDSAVYLCASSPGLAGGPPYEQYFGPGTRLTVT.

The V gene is TRBV4-1, the J gene TRBJ2-7; D possibly corresponds to TRBD2 (6 bases). Germline V gene data show CDR1 as MGHRA and CDR2 as YSYEKL. The CDR3 contains 14 residues. Trimming took 1 base from V and 1 from J, leaving 8 bases between them. The CDR3 loop is CASSQGDWSYEQYF. DNA of the CDR3: TGCGCCAGCAGCCAAGGGGACTGGTCCTACGAGCAGTACTTC.

This clone was found a few times. The chain employs TRBV30 and TRBJ1-2, with D possibly TRBD1 on 6 matching bases. This CDR3 contains 14 residues. The ends were cut back, 2 bases at V and 8 bases at J, with 18 bases in the middle. Germline CDR1 GTSNPN, CDR2 SVGIG (reference sequence). The CDR3: CAWSLTGNPGGYTF. CDR3 coding DNA: TGTGCCTGGAGTCTCACAGGGAATCCGGGAGGCTACACCTTC.

The chain couples TRBV6-6 to TRBJ1-2; TRBD1 matches at 7 bases. The V gene end was trimmed by 5 bases and the J gene end by 0 bases; junction bases not matched to a gene: 6. The CDR3 has 15 amino acids. From germline, CDR1 is MNHNY and CDR2 SVGAGI (reference sequence). Here the CDR3 reads CASSDRQGSNYGYTF. The CDR3 DNA reads as TGTGCCAGCAGTGACCGACAGGGATCTAACTATGGCTACACCTTC.

V gene TRBV5-1 combines with J gene TRBJ1-6, with D possibly matching TRBD1 (5 bases). Germline V gene sequence: CDR1 SGHRS, CDR2 YFSETQ. The CDR3 is made up of 15 amino acids. Trimming removed 4 bases from V and 6 bases from J, with 14 bases in between. The CDR3 is CASSPEQDVNSPLHF. The CDR3 coding sequence is TGCGCCAGCAGCCCGGAACAGGACGTTAATTCACCCCTCCACTTT.

This rearrangement joins TRBV19 to TRBJ1-2; D gene unclear. Germline V lookup: CDR1 LNHDA, CDR2 SQIVND (reference sequence). This CDR3 is 14 amino acids long. Trimming shortened V by 5 bases and J by 0 bases, and 10 bases separated the two germline ends. CDR3 nucleotide sequence: TGTGCCAGTAGTGCTCCCAGGACTAACTATGGCTACACCTTC. This encodes CASSAPRTNYGYTF.

This chain uses TRBV6-5 with TRBJ2-7, with TRBD1 as a possible D gene (6 bases). The germline V gene encodes CDR1 MNHEY and CDR2 SVGAGI. V lost 10 bases and J 3 bases, leaving 10 bases between the germline ends. The CDR3 is 11 amino acids. DNA of the CDR3: TGTGCCACCCGGACAGACTACGAGCAGTACTTC. Translated, it gives CATRTDYEQYF.

The gene calls are TRBV14 and TRBJ2-2; TRBD2 might be the D (6 bases). Trimming took off 4 bases at V and 3 bases at J, with 9 bases between the two ends. CDR3 size: 14 residues. Germline values: CDR1 SGHDN, CDR2 FVKESK. The CDR3 region is CASSPGLYTGELFF. CDR3 in DNA: TGTGCCAGCAGCCCGGGACTTTACACCGGGGAGCTGTTTTTT.

The table lists this clone with a count of one. The gene calls are TRBV4-1 and TRBJ2-1; perhaps TRBD2 as D (5 bases). In germline, CDR1 is MGHRA, CDR2 YSYEKL. This CDR3 contains 14 residues. Between the trimmed V and J ends, which lost 0 bases and 9 bases, there was a span of 12 bases. The CDR3 DNA reads TGCGCCAGCAGCCAAGATCGGGGTTACTCTGAGCAGTTCTTC. It specifies CASSQDRGYSEQFF.

The V and J genes are TRBV27 and TRBJ2-1; 7 positions match TRBD1. The CDR3 totals 15 residues. Unmatched junction bases numbered 8, after V lost 7 bases and J lost 2 bases. Germline CDR1 is MNHEY and CDR2 is SMNVEV (reference sequence). The CDR3 is CASTLRDRTYNEQFF. DNA of the CDR3: TGTGCCAGCACCCTCCGGGACAGAACCTACAATGAGCAGTTCTTC.

The V call is TRBV5-1, the J call TRBJ2-3, with 9 bases fitting TRBD2. The J segment lost 7 bases and the V segment lost 4 bases, leaving 7 bases of the junction unmatched. The CDR3 covers 14 residues. Per the germline V gene, CDR1 is SGHRS and CDR2 is YFSETQ. In nucleotides, the CDR3 is TGCGCCAGCAGCCCGAGCGGGGGGACGAATACGCAGTATTTT. Protein sequence: CASSPSGGTNTQYF.

This chain uses TRBV2 with TRBJ1-5, with D maybe TRBD1 (5 bases). The CDR3 loop spans 14 amino acids. From germline, CDR1 is SNHLY and CDR2 FYNNEI. V lost 7 bases and J lost 3, with 13 bases in between. CDR3 amino acids: CASNYDSHNQPQHF. The CDR3, as DNA: TGTGCCAGCAATTATGACAGTCACAATCAGCCCCAGCATTTT.

The chain uses TRBV19 and TRBJ2-7; TRBD2 agrees at 11 bases. The CDR3 length is 18 residues. From germline, CDR1 is LNHDA and CDR2 SQIVND (reference sequence). The J segment lost 5 bases and the V segment lost 8 bases, leaving 20 bases of the junction unmatched. In DNA form, the CDR3 reads TGTGCCAGTCCTACTAGCGGGAGACCCCATATCGTCGGGGACGAGCAGTACTTC. Translation gives CASPTSGRPHIVGDEQYF.

The chain combines TRBV10-2 with TRBJ2-7, with 7 bases that match TRBD1. The germline V gene has CDR1 WSHSY and CDR2 SAAADI. V gave up 7 bases and J gave up 3 bases; unmatched junction bases: 9. The CDR3 runs 14 residues. CDR3 nucleotides: TGCGCCAGCACCAAGACAGGGAGCGACTACGAGCAGTACTTC. Translated: CASTKTGSDYEQYF.